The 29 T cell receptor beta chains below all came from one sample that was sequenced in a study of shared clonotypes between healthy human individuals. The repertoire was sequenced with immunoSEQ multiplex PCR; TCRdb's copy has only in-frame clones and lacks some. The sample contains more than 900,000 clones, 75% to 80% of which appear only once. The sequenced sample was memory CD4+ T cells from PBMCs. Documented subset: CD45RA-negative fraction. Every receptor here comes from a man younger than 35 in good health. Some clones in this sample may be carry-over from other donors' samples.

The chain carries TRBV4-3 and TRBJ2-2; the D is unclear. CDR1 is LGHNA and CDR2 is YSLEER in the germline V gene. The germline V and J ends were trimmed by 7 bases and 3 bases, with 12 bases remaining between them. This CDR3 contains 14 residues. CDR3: CASTSALHTGELFF. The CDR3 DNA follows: TGCGCCAGCACCTCGGCACTCCACACCGGGGAGCTGTTTTTT.

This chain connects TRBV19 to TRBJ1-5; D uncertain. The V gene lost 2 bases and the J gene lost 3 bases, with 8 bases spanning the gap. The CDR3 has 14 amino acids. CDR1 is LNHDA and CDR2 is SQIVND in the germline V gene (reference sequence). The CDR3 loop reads CASSIQASNQPQHF. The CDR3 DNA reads TGTGCCAGTAGTATACAGGCCTCCAATCAGCCCCAGCATTTT.

Written as DNA, the CDR3 is TGTGCCAGCAGCTTAGAGCTAGCGAGCTCCTACAATGAGCAGTTCTTC. Translated, it gives CASSLELASSYNEQFF. This chain connects TRBV7-2 to TRBJ2-1; possible D gene TRBD2, 6 bases. The V gene's germline CDR1 is SGHTA and CDR2 FQGNSA. The CDR3 covers 16 residues. Trimming took 1 base from V and 0 from J, leaving 10 bases between them.

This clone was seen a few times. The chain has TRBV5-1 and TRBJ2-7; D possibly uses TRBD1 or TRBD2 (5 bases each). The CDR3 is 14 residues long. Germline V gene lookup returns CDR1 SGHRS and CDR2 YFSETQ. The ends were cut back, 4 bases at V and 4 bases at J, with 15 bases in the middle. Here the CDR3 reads CASSQGTGLYEQYF. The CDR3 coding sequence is TGCGCCAGCAGCCAAGGGACCGGTTTATACGAGCAGTACTTC.

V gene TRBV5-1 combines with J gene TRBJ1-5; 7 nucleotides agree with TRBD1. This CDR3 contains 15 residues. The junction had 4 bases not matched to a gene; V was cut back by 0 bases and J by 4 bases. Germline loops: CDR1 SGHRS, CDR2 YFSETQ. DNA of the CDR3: TGCGCCAGCAGCTTGGGAGAGACAGGGAATCAGCCCCAGCATTTT. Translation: CASSLGETGNQPQHF.

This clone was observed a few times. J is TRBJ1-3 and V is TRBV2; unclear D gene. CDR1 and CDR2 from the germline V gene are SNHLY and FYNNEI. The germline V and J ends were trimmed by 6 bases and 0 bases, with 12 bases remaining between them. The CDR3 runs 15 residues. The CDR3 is CASSATEASGNTIYF. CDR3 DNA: TGTGCCAGCAGCGCGACCGAGGCCTCTGGAAACACCATATATTTT.

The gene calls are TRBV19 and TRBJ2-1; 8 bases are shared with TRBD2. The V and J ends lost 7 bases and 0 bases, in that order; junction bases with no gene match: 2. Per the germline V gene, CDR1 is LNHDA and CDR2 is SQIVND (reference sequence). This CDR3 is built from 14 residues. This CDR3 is CASKAGGSYNEQFF. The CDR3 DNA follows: TGTGCCAGTAAGGCGGGAGGCTCCTACAATGAGCAGTTCTTC.

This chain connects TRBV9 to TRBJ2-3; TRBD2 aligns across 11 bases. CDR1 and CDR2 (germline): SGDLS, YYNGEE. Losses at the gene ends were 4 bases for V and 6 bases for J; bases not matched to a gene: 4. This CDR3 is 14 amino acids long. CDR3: CASSPGTSGDTQYF. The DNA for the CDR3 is TGTGCCAGCAGCCCCGGGACTAGCGGCGATACGCAGTATTTT.

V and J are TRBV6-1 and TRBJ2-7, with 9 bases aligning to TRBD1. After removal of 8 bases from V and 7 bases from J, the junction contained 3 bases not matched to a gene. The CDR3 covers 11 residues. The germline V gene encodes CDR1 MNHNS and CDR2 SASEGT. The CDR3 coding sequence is TGTGCCAGCCGAGGACAGGGGGAGCAGTACTTC. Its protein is CASRGQGEQYF.

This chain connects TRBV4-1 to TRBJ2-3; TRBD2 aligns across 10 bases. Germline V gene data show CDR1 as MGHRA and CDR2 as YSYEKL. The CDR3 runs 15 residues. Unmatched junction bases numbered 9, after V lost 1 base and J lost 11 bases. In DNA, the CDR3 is TGCGCCAGCAGCCAAGGAGCGGGAGGGCCTTATGGGCAGTATTTT. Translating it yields CASSQGAGGPYGQYF.

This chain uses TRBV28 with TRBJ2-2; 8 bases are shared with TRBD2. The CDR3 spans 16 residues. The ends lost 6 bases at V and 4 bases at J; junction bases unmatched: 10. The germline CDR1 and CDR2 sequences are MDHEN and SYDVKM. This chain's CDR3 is CASRPREGGGTGELFF. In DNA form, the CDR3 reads TGTGCCAGCAGACCCCGGGAGGGCGGCGGCACCGGGGAGCTGTTTTTT.

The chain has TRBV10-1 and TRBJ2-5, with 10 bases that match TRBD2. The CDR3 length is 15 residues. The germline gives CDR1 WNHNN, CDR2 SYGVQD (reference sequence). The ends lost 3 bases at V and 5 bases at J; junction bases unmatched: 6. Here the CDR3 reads CASSDLAGGHETQYF. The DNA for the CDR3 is TGCGCCAGCAGTGACTTAGCGGGAGGACACGAGACCCAGTACTTC.

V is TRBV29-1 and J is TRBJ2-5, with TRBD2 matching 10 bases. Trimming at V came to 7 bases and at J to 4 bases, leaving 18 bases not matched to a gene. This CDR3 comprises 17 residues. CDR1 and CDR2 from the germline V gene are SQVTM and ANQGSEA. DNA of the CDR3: TGCAGCGCGGGGAGAGGGACCGGGACTAGCGTGGCAGAGACCCAGTACTTC. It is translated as CSAGRGTGTSVAETQYF.

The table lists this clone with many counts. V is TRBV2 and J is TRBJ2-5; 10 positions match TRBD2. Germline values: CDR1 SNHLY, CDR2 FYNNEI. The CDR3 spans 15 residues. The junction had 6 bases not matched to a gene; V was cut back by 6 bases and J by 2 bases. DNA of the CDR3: TGTGCCAGCAGCGCCGCACTAGCGGGACAAGAGACCCAGTACTTC. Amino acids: CASSAALAGQETQYF.

CDR3 in amino acids: CASSQDRRGETQYF. The CDR3 region has the DNA TGTGCCAGCAGCCAGGACCGGCGTGGAGAGACCCAGTACTTC. V is TRBV14 and J is TRBJ2-5; no firm D call. The V end was cut by 3 bases, the J end by 4 bases, with 12 bases between. Germline V gene lookup returns CDR1 SGHDN and CDR2 FVKESK. The CDR3 loop spans 14 amino acids.

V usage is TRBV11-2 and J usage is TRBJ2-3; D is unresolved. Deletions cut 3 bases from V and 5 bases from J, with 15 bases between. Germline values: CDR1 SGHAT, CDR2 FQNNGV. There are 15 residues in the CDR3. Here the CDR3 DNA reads TGTGCCAGCAGCTTTGCGACTCCAAGGGTAGATACGCAGTATTTT. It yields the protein CASSFATPRVDTQYF. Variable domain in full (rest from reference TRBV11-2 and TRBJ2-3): EAGVAQSPRYKIIEKRQSVAFWCNPISGHATLYWYQQILGQGPKLLIQFQNNGVVDDSQLPKDRFSAERLKGVDSTLKIQPAKLEDSAVYLCASSFATPRVDTQYFGPGTRLTVL.

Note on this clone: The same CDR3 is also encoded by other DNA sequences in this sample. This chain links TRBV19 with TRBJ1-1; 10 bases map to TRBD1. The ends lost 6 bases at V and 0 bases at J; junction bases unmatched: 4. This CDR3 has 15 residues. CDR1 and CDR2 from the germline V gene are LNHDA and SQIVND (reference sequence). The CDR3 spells CASSDRGRLNTEAFF. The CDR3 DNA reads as TGTGCCAGTAGCGACAGGGGGCGGTTGAACACTGAAGCTTTCTTT. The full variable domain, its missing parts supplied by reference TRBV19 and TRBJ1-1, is DGGITQSPKYLFRKEGQNVTLSCEQNLNHDAMYWYRQDPGQGLRLIYYSQIVNDFQKGDIAEGYSVSREKKESFPLTVTSAQKNPTAFYLCASSDRGRLNTEAFFGQGTRLTVV.

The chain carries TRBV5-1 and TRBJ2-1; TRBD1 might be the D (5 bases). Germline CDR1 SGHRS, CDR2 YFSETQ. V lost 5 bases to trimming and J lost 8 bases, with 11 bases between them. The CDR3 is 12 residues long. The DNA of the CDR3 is TGCGCCAGCAGTAGGGCAGGGTATGAGCAGTTCTTC. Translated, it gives CASSRAGYEQFF.

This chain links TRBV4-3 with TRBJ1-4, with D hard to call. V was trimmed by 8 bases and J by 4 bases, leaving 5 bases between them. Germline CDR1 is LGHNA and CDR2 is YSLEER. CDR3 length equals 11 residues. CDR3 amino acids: CASGDNEKLFF. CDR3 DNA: TGCGCCAGCGGGGATAATGAAAAACTGTTTTTT.

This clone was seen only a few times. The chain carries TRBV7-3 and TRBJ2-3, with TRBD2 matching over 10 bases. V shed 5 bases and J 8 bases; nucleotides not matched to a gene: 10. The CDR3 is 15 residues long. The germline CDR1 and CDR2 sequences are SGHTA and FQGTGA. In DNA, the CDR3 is TGTGCCAGCAGCCTTGGACTAGCGGCCCCCGGTACGCAGTATTTT. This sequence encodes CASSLGLAAPGTQYF.

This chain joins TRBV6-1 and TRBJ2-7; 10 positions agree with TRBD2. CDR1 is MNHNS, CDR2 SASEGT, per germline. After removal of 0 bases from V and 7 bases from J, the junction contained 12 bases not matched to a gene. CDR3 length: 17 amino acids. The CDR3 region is CASSEAGASGSRREQYF. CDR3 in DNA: TGTGCCAGCAGTGAAGCTGGGGCTAGCGGGAGCAGACGGGAGCAGTACTTC.

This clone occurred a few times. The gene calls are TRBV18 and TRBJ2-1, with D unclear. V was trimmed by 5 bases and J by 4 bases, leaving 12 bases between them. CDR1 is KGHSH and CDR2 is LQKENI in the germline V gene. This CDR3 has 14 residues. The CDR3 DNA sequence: TGTGCCAGCTCAGGACGTAAGGTATACAATGAGCAGTTCTTC. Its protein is CASSGRKVYNEQFF.

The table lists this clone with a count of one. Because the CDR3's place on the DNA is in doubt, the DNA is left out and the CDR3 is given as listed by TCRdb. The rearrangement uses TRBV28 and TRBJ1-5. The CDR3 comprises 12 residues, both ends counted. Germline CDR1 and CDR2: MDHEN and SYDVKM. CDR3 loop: CASSSSWQPQHF.

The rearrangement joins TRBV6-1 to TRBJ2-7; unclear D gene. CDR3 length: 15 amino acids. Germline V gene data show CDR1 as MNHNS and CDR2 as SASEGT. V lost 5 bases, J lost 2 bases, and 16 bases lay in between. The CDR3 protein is CASSLMGAQAYEQYF. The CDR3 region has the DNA TGTGCCAGCAGTCTAATGGGTGCTCAGGCCTACGAGCAGTACTTC.

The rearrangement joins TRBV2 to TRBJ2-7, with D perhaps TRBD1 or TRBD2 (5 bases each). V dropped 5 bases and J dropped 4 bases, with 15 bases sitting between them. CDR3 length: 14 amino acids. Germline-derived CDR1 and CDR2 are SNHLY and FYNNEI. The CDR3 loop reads CASSLRDGLYEQYF. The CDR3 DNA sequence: TGTGCCAGCAGTCTCCGGGACGGATTATACGAGCAGTACTTC. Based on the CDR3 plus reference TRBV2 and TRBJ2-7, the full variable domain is EPEVTQTPSHQVTQMGQEVILRCVPISNHLYFYWYRQILGQKVEFLVSFYNNEISEKSEIFDDQFSVERPDGSNFTLKIRSTKLEDSAMYFCASSLRDGLYEQYFGPGTRLTVT.

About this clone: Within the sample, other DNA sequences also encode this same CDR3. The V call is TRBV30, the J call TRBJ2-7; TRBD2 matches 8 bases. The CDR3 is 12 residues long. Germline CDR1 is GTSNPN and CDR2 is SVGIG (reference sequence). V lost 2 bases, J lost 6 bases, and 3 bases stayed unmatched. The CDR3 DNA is TGTGCCTGGAGTAGCGGGAGTGGCGAGCAGTACTTC. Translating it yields CAWSSGSGEQYF.

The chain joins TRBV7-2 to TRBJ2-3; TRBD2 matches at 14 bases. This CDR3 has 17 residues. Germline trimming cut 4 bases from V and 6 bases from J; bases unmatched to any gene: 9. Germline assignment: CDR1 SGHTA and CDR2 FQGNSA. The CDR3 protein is CASSSGLAGALLDTQYF. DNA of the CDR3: TGTGCCAGCAGCTCGGGACTAGCGGGAGCGCTATTGGATACGCAGTATTTT.

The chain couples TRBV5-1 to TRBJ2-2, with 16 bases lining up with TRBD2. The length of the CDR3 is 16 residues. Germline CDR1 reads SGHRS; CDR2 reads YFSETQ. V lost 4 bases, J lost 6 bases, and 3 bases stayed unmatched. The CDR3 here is CASSPGTSGRAGELFF. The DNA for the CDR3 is TGCGCCAGCAGCCCGGGGACTAGCGGGAGGGCCGGGGAGCTGTTTTTT.

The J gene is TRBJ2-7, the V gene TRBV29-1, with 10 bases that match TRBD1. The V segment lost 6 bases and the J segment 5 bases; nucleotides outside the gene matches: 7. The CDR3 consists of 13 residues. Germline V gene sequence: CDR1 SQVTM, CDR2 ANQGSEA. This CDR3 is CSVSGQGMHEQYF. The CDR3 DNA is TGCAGCGTCTCGGGACAGGGGATGCACGAGCAGTACTTC.